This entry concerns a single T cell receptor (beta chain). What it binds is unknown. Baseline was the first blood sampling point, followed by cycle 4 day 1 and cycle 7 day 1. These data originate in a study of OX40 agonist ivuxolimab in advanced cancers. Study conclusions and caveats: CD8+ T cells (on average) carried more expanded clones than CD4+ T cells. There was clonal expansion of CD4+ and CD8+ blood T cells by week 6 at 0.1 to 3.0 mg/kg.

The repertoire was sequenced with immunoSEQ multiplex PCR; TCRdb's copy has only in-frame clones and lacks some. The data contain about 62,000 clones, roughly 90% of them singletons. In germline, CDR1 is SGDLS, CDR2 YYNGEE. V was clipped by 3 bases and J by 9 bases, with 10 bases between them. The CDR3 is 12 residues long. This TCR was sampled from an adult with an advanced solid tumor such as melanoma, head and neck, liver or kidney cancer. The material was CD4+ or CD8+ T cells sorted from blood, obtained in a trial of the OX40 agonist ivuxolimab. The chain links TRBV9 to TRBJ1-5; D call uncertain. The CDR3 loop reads CASSADAGPQHF. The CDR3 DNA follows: TGTGCCAGCAGCGCCGATGCAGGGCCCCAGCATTTT.